This T cell receptor beta chain was identified in a study of CD8 T cells in acute hepatitis C reinfection (dated by TCRdb to 2020 to 2022). Looking at the study overall: The study profiled the TCRbeta repertoire of CD8+ T cells specific for the HCV NS3-1073 epitope during acute infection and after viral clearance. A handful of spontaneous resolvers contributed paired acute and follow-up samples.

The intended sense of this specimen's time point label: naive CD8 control sorted from an acute-time-point sample. Enrolled in the Montreal Hepatitis C Cohort (HEPCO) in Canada, the donors were people who inject drugs, and these donors were followed every 3 months. Acute primary HCV infection was defined as a positive HCV RNA or antibody test that came after a negative test within the prior 24 weeks. Surface staining used CD3, CD8 and CD45RO antibodies, with an aqua fixable dye to exclude dead cells. About 6 subjects who developed chronic infection, defined as HCV RNA positivity at 24 weeks, were also included in the cohort. From thawed, previously cryostored peripheral blood mononuclear cells, CD8+ T cells were purified through negative selection performed by means of the MACS CD8+ T cell Isolation Kit. Sorting of the cells was done on a BD FACSAria II cell sorter. Relative to germline, V is 5 bases shorter and J is 2 bases shorter, with 15 bases between their ends. The germline V gene (reference sequence) supplies CDR1 SEHNR and CDR2 FQNEAQ. From the cysteine through the phenylalanine, the CDR3 covers 16 amino acids. The retained sequence is limited to the CDR3, 48 bases, with the frame set at the first base.

Comment on this clone: The antigen it recognizes is unknown. Base qualities were left out, and no much larger clone turns up one base away.

On the study overall, not on this receptor specifically: Regardless of outcome, thirteen public clonotypes were found, and one public clonotype used V04-02/J02-02. TRBV04 and TRBV06 gene families were preferentially used in all groups, and this usage was not explained by overrepresentation in the naive pool. Few CDR3 sequences were shared with other epitopes, and differences in sequencing approaches may have limited exact matching. NS3-1073 specific repertoires were highly diverse, with no significant diversity differences between acute resolver, follow-up resolver and acute chronic samples. No follow-up repertoires were available for chronically infected subjects, since NS3-1073 specific cells were too rare to be sorted. Because bulk sequencing was performed on the TCRbeta chain only, alphabeta pairing of public clonotypes could not be determined.

Genomic DNA was extracted from FACS-sorted cells, and TCRbeta chains were sequenced through the commercial immunoSEQ service. The authors processed their data as follows. ImmunoSEQ Analyzer software v3.0 and R v3.5.1 were the tools used to analyze the repertoire data. Only productive rearrangements were analyzed, because any sequences with stop codons or out-of-frame rearrangements were filtered out. The sequencing provider supplied the Simpson diversity, Shannon entropy, CDR3 length and nucleotide addition metrics. Clonotypes were grouped by frequency into dominant, sub-dominant, low or lowest abundance categories, and clonotypes below 0.1% were left out of most analyses. A CDR3 amino acid clonotype was designated public if detected in at least two subjects at a cumulative frequency of at least 0.5%. Not all clones reach the TCRdb copy of this immuneACCESS table, which keeps in-frame sequences only. Checked studies attribute under half of the gap to unresolved V genes and leave the rest unexplained. V, J and clone size are taken as reported in that table, and D and trimming were inferred from the DNA itself. The table for this sample lists tens of thousands of clones; around nine tenths of them were counted only once. 0.4% to 0.5% of the sample is in the top ten clones.

The source material was naive CD8+ T cells from PBMCs. The cell subset or site label for this specimen denotes: sorted total naive CD45RO-negative CD8+ T cells. This sequence uses TRBV7-9 and TRBJ2-2, with the D call tentatively TRBD1 or TRBD2, each fitting 5 bases. The origin of this receptor is a man aged 25-40 years with chronic hepatitis C. CDR3 sequence: CASSPIAGANTGELFF. The DNA sequence is TGTGCCAGCAGCCCAATCGCCGGGGCTAACACCGGGGAGCTGTTTTTT.